This T cell receptor (beta chain) was observed in a study of blood T cell repertoires in COVID-19. Whole-study context: Acute and convalescent COVID-19 specimens originated in the United States, Italy and Spain.

This table comes from immunoSEQ multiplex PCR, and its TCRdb copy is limited to in-frame clones, with some not included. The sample yields 300,000 to 500,000 clones, 88% seen once. This CDR3 spans 15 amino acids. With 5 bases clipped from V and 4 bases from J, the junction kept 10 bases outside the gene matches. Germline CDR1 is SGHKS and CDR2 is YYEKEE (reference sequence). The sample was PBMCs or T cells enriched from blood (not recorded which). This sequence originates from a woman in her thirties or forties with acute COVID-19. The rearrangement joins TRBV5-5 to TRBJ2-3; 7 bases fit TRBD2. The CDR3 nucleotides are TGTGCCAGCAGTCAAAGCGGGACCCTCCCAGATACGCAGTATTTT. Translating gives CASSQSGTLPDTQYF.